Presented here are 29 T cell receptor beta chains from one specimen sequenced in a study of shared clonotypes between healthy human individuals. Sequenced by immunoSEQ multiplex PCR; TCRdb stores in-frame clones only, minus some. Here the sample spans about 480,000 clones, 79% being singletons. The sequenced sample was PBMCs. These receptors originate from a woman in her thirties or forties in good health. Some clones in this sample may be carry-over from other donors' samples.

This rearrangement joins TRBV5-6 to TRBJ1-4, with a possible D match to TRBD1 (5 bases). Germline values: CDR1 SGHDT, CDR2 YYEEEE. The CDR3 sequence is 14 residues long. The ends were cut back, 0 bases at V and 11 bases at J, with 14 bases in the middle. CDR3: CASSLGTTGGKLFF. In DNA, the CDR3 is TGTGCCAGCAGCTTGGGCACAACCGGGGGGAAACTGTTTTTT. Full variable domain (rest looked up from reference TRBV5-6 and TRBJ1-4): DAGVTQSPTHLIKTRGQQVTLRCSPKSGHDTVSWYQQALGQGPQFIFQYYEEEERQRGNFPDRFSGHQFPNYSSELNVNALLLGDSALYLCASSLGTTGGKLFFGSGTQLSVL.

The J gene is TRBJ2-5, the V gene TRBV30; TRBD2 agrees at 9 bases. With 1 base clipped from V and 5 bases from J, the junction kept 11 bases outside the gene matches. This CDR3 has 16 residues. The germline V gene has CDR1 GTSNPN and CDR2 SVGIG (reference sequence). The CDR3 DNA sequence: TGTGCCTGGAGTGATCTTCGGACTAGCGCGGGGGAGACCCAGTACTTC. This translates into CAWSDLRTSAGETQYF.

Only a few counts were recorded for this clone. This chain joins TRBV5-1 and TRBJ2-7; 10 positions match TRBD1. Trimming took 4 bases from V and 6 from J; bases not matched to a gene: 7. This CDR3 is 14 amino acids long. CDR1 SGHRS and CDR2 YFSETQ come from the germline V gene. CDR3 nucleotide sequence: TGCGCCAGCAGCCTAGGTGACAGGGGGCCCGAGCAGTACTTC. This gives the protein CASSLGDRGPEQYF. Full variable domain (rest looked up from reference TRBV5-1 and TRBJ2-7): KAGVTQTPRYLIKTRGQQVTLSCSPISGHRSVSWYQQTPGQGLQFLFEYFSETQRNKGNFPGRFSGRQFSNSRSEMNVSTLELGDSALYLCASSLGDRGPEQYFGPGTRLTVT.

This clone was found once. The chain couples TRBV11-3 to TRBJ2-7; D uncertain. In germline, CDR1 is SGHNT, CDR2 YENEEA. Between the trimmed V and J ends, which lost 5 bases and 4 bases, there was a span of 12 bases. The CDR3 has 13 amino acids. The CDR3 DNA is TGTGCCAGCAGCAAACACCAAGATTACGAGCAGTACTTC. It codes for CASSKHQDYEQYF.

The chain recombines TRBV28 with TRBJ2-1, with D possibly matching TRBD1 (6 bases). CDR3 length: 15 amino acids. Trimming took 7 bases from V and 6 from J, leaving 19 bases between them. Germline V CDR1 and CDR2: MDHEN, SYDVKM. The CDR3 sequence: CASTLSPNRVNEQFF. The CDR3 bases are TGTGCCAGCACCTTATCCCCAAACAGGGTCAATGAGCAGTTCTTC.

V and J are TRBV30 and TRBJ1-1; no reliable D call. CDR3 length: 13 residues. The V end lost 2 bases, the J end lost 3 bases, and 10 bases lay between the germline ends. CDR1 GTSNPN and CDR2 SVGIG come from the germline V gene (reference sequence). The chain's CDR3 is CAWSSGSYTEAFF. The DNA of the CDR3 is TGTGCCTGGAGTAGCGGGAGTTACACTGAAGCTTTCTTT.

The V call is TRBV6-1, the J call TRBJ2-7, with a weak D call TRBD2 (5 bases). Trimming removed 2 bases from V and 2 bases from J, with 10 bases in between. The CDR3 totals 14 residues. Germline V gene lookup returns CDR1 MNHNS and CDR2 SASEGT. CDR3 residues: CASSEPGLTYEQYF. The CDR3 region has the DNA TGTGCCAGCAGTGAACCGGGGTTAACCTACGAGCAGTACTTC.

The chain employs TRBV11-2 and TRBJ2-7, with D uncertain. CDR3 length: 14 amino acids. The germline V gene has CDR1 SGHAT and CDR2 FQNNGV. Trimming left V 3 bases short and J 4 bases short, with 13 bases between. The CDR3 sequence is CASSFLSVGYEQYF. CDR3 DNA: TGTGCCAGCAGCTTCTTGTCGGTAGGGTACGAGCAGTACTTC.

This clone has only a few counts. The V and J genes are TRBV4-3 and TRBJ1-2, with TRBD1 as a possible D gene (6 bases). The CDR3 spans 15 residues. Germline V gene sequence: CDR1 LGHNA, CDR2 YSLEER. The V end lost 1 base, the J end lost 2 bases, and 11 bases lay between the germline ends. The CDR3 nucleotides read TGCGCCAGCAGCCAAGTGGACAGCCGGAACTATGGCTACACCTTC. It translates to CASSQVDSRNYGYTF.

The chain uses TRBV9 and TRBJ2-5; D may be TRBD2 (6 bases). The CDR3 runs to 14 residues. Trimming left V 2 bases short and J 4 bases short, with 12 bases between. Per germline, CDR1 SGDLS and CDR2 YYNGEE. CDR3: CASSVDLLAETQYF. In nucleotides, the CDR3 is TGTGCCAGCAGCGTCGACTTACTAGCAGAGACCCAGTACTTC. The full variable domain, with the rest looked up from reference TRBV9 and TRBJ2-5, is DSGVTQTPKHLITATGQRVTLRCSPRSGDLSVYWYQQSLDQGLQFLIQYYNGEERAKGNILERFSAQQFPDLHSELNLSSLELGDSALYFCASSVDLLAETQYFGPGTRLLVL.

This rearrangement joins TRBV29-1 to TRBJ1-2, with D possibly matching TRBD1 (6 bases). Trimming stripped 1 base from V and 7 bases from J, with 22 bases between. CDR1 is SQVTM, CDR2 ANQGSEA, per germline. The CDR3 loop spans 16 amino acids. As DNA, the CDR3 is TGCAGCGTTGAAGGGACAGTACGAGGGATACTCTCTGGCTACACCTTC. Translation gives CSVEGTVRGILSGYTF.

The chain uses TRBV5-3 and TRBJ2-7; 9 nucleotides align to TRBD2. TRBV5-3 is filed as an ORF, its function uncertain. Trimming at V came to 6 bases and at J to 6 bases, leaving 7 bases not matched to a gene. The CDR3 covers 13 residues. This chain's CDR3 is CARKGLALTEQYF. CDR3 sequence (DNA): TGTGCCAGAAAGGGACTAGCCCTAACCGAGCAGTACTTC.

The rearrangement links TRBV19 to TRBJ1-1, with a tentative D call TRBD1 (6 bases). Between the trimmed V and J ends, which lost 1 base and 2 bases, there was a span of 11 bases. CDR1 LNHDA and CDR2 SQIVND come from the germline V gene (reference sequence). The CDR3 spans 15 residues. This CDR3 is CASSIAGQQNTEAFF. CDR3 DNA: TGTGCCAGTAGTATAGCCGGACAGCAAAACACTGAAGCTTTCTTT.

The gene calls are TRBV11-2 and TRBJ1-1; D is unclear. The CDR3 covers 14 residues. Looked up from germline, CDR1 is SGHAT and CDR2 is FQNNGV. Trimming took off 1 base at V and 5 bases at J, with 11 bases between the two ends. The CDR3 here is CASSLAVERTEAFF. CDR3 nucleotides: TGTGCCAGCAGCTTAGCGGTGGAGAGGACTGAAGCTTTCTTT.

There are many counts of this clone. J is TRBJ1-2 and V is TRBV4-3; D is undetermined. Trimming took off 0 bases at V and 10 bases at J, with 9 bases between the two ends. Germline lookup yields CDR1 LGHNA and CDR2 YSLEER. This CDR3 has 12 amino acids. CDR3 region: CASSQDRQTYTF. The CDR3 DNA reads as TGCGCCAGCAGCCAAGATCGGCAGACCTACACCTTC.

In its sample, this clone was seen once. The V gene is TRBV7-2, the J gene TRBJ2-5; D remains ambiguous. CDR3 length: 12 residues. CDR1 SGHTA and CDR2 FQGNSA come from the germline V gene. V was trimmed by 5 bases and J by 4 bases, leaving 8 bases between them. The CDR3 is CASSPNRETQYF. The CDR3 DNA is TGTGCCAGCAGCCCCAATAGAGAGACCCAGTACTTC.

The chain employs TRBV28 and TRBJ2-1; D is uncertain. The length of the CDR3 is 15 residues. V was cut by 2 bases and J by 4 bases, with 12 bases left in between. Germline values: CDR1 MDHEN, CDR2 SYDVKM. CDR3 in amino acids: CASSLIPTTYNEQFF. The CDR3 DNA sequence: TGTGCCAGCAGTTTAATCCCCACTACTTACAATGAGCAGTTCTTC.

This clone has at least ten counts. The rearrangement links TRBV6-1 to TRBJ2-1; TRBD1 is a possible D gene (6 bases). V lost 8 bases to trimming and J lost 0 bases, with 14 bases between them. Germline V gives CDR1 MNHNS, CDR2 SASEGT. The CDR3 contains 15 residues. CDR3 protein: CASLGGWGSYNEQFF. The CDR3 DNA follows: TGTGCCAGCCTAGGGGGTTGGGGCTCCTACAATGAGCAGTTCTTC.

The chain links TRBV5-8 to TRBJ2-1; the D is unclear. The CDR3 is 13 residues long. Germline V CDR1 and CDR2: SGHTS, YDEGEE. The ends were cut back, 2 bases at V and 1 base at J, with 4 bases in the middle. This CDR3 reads CASSLASYNEQFF. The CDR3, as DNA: TGTGCCAGCAGCTTAGCGTCCTACAATGAGCAGTTCTTC.

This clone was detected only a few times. CDR3 in DNA: TGTGCCAGCAGTGTAACAGCGGGAGGTTCGGGAACCGGGGAGCTGTTTTTT. It yields the protein CASSVTAGGSGTGELFF. V usage is TRBV6-4 and J usage is TRBJ2-2, with 9 bases fitting TRBD2. With 4 bases clipped from V and 5 bases from J, the junction kept 11 bases outside the gene matches. Germline values: CDR1 MRHNA, CDR2 SNTAGT. The CDR3 extends over 17 amino acids.

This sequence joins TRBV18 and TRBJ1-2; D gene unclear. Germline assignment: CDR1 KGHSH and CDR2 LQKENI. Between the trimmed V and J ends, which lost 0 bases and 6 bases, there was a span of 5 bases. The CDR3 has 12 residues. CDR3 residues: CASSPPGDGYTF. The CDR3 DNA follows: TGTGCCAGCTCACCACCCGGGGATGGCTACACCTTC.

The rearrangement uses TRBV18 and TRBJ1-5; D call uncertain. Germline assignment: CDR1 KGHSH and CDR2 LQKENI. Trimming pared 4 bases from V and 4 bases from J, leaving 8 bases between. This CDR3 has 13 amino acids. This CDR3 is CASSREANQPQHF. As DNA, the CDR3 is TGTGCCAGCTCACGGGAGGCGAATCAGCCCCAGCATTTT.

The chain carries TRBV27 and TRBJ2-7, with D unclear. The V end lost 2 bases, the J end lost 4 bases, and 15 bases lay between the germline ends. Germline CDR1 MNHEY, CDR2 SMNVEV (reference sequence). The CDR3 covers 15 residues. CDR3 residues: CASSLGSALGYEQYF. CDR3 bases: TGTGCCAGCAGTTTAGGGTCTGCACTGGGGTACGAGCAGTACTTC.

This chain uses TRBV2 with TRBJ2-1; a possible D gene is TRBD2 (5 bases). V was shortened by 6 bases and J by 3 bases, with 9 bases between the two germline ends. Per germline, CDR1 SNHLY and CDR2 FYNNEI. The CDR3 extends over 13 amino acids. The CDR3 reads CASRAGNYNEQFF. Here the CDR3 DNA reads TGTGCCAGCAGAGCCGGGAACTACAATGAGCAGTTCTTC.

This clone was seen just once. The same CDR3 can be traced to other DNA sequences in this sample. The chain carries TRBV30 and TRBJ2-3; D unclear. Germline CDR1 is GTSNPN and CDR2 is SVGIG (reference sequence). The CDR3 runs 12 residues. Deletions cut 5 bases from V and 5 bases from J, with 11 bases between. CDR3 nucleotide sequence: TGTGCCTGGTCACCCCCGGGAGATACGCAGTATTTT. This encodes CAWSPPGDTQYF.

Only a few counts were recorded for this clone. CDR3 protein: CAWSEGQGAYTEAFF. CDR3 coding DNA: TGTGCCTGGAGTGAAGGGCAGGGGGCGTACACTGAAGCTTTCTTT. The genes are TRBV30 and TRBJ1-1; 8 bases fit TRBD1. Germline V gives CDR1 GTSNPN, CDR2 SVGIG (reference sequence). This CDR3 is built from 15 residues. The ends lost 1 base at V and 3 bases at J; junction bases unmatched: 7. The full variable domain, rest sourced from reference TRBV30 and TRBJ1-1, is SQTIHQWPATLVQPVGSPLSLECTVEGTSNPNLYWYRQAAGRGLQLLFYSVGIGQISSEVPQNLSASRPQDRQFILSSKKLLLSDSGFYLCAWSEGQGAYTEAFFGQGTRLTVV.

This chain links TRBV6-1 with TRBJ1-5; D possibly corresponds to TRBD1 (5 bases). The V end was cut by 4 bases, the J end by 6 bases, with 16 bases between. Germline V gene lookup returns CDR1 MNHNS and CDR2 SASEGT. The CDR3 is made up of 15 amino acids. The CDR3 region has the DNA TGTGCCAGCAGTGGGGCTCAGGGAAGGGGTCAGCCCCAGCATTTT. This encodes CASSGAQGRGQPQHF.

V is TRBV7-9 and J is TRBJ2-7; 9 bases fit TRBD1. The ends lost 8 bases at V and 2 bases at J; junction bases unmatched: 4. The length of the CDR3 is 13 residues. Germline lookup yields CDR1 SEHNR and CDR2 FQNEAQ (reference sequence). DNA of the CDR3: TGTGCCAGCGGGGACAGGGCGACCTACGAGCAGTACTTC. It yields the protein CASGDRATYEQYF.

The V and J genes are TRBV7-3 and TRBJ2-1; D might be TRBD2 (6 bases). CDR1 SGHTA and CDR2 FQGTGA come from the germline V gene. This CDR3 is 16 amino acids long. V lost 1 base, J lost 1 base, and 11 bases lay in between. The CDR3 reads CASSLMAGPSYNEQFF. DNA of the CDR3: TGTGCCAGCAGCTTAATGGCGGGACCATCCTACAATGAGCAGTTCTTC.